This T cell receptor beta chain originates from a study of shared clonotypes between healthy human individuals. Germline V gene sequence: CDR1 SGHRS, CDR2 YFSETQ. This CDR3 is 16 amino acids long. V was pared by 0 bases and J by 0 bases, with 10 bases between. Some clones are missing from TCRdb's copy, which holds only in-frame ones; the method was immunoSEQ multiplex PCR. This table has roughly 2.5 million clones, 90% to 95% appearing once. Source material: naive CD4+ T cells sorted from blood. Subset described: CD45RA+ positively selected. The receptor was isolated from a man between 18 and 35 years old in good health. The genes are TRBV5-1 and TRBJ2-1, with D perhaps matching TRBD2 (6 bases). CDR3 region: CASSLAGESSYNEQFF. The CDR3 nucleotides are TGCGCCAGCAGCTTGGCGGGGGAGAGCTCCTACAATGAGCAGTTCTTC.